The 14 T cell receptor beta chains reported below all come from one sample, sequenced in a study of OX40 agonist ivuxolimab in advanced cancers. Sequencing was performed with immunoSEQ multiplex PCR; in TCRdb, only in-frame clones are kept and a portion is missing. This table has tens of thousands of clones, over 80% appearing once. Sequenced here: CD4+ or CD8+ T cells sorted from blood, sampled in a trial of the OX40 agonist ivuxolimab. These receptors originate from an adult with an advanced solid tumor such as melanoma, head and neck, liver or kidney cancer.

The chain links TRBV19 to TRBJ1-4; D is ambiguous. The germline CDR1 and CDR2 sequences are LNHDA and SQIVND (reference sequence). The V gene lost 5 bases and the J gene lost 0 bases, with 13 bases spanning the gap. The CDR3 consists of 16 residues. The CDR3 here is CASSARMLATNEKLFF. CDR3 nucleotides: TGTGCCAGTAGTGCCAGAATGTTAGCAACTAATGAAAAACTGTTTTTT.

V is TRBV5-5 and J is TRBJ2-7; no clear D. With 4 bases removed from V and 2 bases from J, the gap between germline ends came to 7 bases. CDR3 length: 12 amino acids. Germline V CDR1 and CDR2: SGHKS, YYEKEE (reference sequence). The CDR3 is CASSLSTYEQYF. CDR3 bases: TGTGCCAGCAGCCTTTCGACCTACGAGCAGTACTTC.

The chain uses TRBV28 and TRBJ2-7; a possible D gene is TRBD2 (6 bases). Trimming took 8 bases from V and 0 from J, leaving 8 bases between them. CDR1 and CDR2 from the germline V gene are MDHEN and SYDVKM. The CDR3 has 12 residues. CDR3 nucleotide sequence: TGTGCCAGCGGGAGGAGCTCCTACGAGCAGTACTTC. It encodes CASGRSSYEQYF.

This chain joins TRBV14 and TRBJ2-1; D may be TRBD2 (5 bases). The CDR3 has 15 residues. Trimming shortened V by 4 bases and J by 7 bases, and 17 bases separated the two germline ends. Germline assignment: CDR1 SGHDN and CDR2 FVKESK. The CDR3 protein is CASSPLAGTRNEQFF. The CDR3 DNA reads as TGTGCCAGCAGCCCTCTAGCTGGAACGAGGAATGAGCAGTTCTTC. The complete variable domain, with remaining parts taken from reference TRBV14 and TRBJ2-1, reads EAGVTQFPSHSVIEKGQTVTLRCDPISGHDNLYWYRRVMGKEIKFLLHFVKESKQDESGMPNNRFLAERTGGTYSTLKVQPAELEDSGVYFCASSPLAGTRNEQFFGPGTRLTVL.

This clone was picked up one time. DNA for the CDR3: TGTGCCAGCAGGGGAGGGGGAGAGAGCTACACCTTC. As protein: CASRGGGESYTF. This sequence joins TRBV6-6 and TRBJ1-2, with D perhaps matching TRBD1 (6 bases). Between the trimmed V and J ends, which lost 6 bases and 9 bases, there was a span of 14 bases. The CDR3 covers 12 residues. Looked up from germline, CDR1 is MNHNY and CDR2 is SVGAGI (reference sequence).

The rearrangement joins TRBV6-1 to TRBJ2-3, with D possibly being TRBD1 (5 bases). The CDR3 runs 11 residues. Germline-derived CDR1 and CDR2 are MNHNS and SASEGT. V gave up 6 bases and J gave up 7 bases, with 8 bases separating them. CDR3 sequence (DNA): TGTGCCAGCAGCGACAGCTATACGCAGTATTTT. Amino acid sequence: CASSDSYTQYF.

V usage is TRBV11-2 and J usage is TRBJ2-7; perhaps D is TRBD1 or TRBD2 (5 bases each). Germline CDR1 SGHAT, CDR2 FQNNGV. The CDR3 length is 15 residues. Trimming took 2 bases from V and 0 from J, leaving 11 bases between them. The CDR3 DNA follows: TGTGCCAGCAGCTTAACATGGGACGGCTCCTACGAGCAGTACTTC. The encoded protein is CASSLTWDGSYEQYF.

The chain combines TRBV16 with TRBJ2-7; a weak D match, TRBD2 (7 bases). Trimming shortened V by 4 bases and J by 6 bases, and 13 bases separated the two germline ends. Germline CDR1 and CDR2: KGHSY and FQNENV. The CDR3 sequence is 13 residues long. CDR3 DNA sequence: TGTGCCAGCAGCCTCTTGGGGGGGCTCGAGCAGTACTTC. Protein product: CASSLLGGLEQYF.

This rearrangement joins TRBV27 to TRBJ2-7; TRBD1 matches at 8 bases. Germline trimming cut 5 bases from V and 6 bases from J; bases unmatched to any gene: 9. The CDR3 covers 14 residues. Germline V lookup: CDR1 MNHEY, CDR2 SMNVEV (reference sequence). CDR3 bases: TGTGCCAGCAGTGGCTACCCTACAGGGGGCGAGCAGTACTTC. Amino acid sequence: CASSGYPTGGEQYF.

The J gene is TRBJ2-5, the V gene TRBV7-2; D remains ambiguous. CDR3 size: 12 residues. Germline CDR1 and CDR2: SGHTA and FQGNSA. Trimming stripped 5 bases from V and 5 bases from J, with 9 bases between. CDR3 sequence reads: CASSTLMETQYF. The CDR3 nucleotides read TGTGCCAGCAGCACCTTAATGGAGACCCAGTACTTC. The full variable domain, its missing parts supplied by reference TRBV7-2 and TRBJ2-5, is GAGVSQSPSNKVTEKGKDVELRCDPISGHTALYWYRQSLGQGLEFLIYFQGNSAPDKSGLPSDRFSAERTGGSVSTLTIQRTQQEDSAVYLCASSTLMETQYFGPGTRLLVL.

V and J are TRBV4-3 and TRBJ2-7, with 9 positions matching TRBD1. Germline trimming cut 4 bases from V and 2 bases from J; bases unmatched to any gene: 3. The CDR3 has 14 amino acids. Per the germline V gene, CDR1 is LGHNA and CDR2 is YSLEER. For the CDR3, the DNA is TGCGCCAGCAGCCCCGGACAGGGGACCTACGAGCAGTACTTC. Amino acid sequence: CASSPGQGTYEQYF.

The chain carries TRBV7-9 and TRBJ2-3; D perhaps matches TRBD1 (6 bases). V lost 6 bases and J lost 3, with 13 bases in between. CDR1 is SEHNR and CDR2 is FQNEAQ in the germline V gene (reference sequence). The CDR3 length is 14 residues. The CDR3 region has the DNA TGTGCCAGCAGGGATACAGGGAAAACAGATACGCAGTATTTT. It yields the protein CASRDTGKTDTQYF.

The V and J genes are TRBV19 and TRBJ2-7; 12 bases fit TRBD2. After removal of 6 bases from V and 0 bases from J, the junction contained 6 bases not matched to a gene. Germline V gives CDR1 LNHDA, CDR2 SQIVND (reference sequence). CDR3 length equals 16 residues. The CDR3 sequence is CASSPGLAGYSYEQYF. The CDR3 nucleotides read TGTGCCAGTAGCCCCGGACTAGCGGGATACTCCTACGAGCAGTACTTC.

The rearrangement links TRBV2 to TRBJ2-1; 12 nucleotides line up with TRBD2. Trimming took 3 bases from V and 2 from J; bases not matched to a gene: 2. The CDR3 length is 16 residues. Germline V CDR1 and CDR2: SNHLY, FYNNEI. CDR3 in DNA: TGTGCCAGCAGTGAGTGGACTAGCGGGGCCTACAATGAGCAGTTCTTC. Translation gives CASSEWTSGAYNEQFF.